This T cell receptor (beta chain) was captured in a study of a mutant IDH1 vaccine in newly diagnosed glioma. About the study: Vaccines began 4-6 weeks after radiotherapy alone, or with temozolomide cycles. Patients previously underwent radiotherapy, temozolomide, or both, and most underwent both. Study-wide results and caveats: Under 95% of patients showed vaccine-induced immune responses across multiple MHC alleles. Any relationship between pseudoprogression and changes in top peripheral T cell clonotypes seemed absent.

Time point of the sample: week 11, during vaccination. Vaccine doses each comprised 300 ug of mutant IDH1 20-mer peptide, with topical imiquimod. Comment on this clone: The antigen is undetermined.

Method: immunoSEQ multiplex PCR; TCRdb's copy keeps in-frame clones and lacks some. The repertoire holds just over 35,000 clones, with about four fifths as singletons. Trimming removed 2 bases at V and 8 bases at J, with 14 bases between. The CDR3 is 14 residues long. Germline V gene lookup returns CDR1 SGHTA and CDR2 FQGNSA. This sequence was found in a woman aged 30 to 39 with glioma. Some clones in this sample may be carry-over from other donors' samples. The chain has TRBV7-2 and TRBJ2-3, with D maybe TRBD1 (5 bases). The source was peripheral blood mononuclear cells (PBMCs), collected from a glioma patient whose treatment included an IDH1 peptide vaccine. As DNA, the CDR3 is TGTGCCAGCAGCTTACAGGGATCTACGGGTACGCAGTATTTT. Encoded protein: CASSLQGSTGTQYF.